The clone carrying this T cell receptor beta chain has a handful of counts. Measured with immunoSEQ multiplex PCR; TCRdb has only the in-frame clones, and not every one. The sample includes about 160,000 clones, around four fifths seen only once; the top ten take 3.5% to 4.5%. The record originates from a study of blood T cell repertoires in COVID-19. Study background: In each case, the material was cDNA or gDNA derived from T cells, B-cell-depleted T cells, or PBMCs.

Germline assignment: CDR1 MNHEY and CDR2 SVGAGI. This CDR3 comprises 13 residues. V gave up 11 bases and J gave up 7 bases, with 18 bases separating them. The source of this sequence is a woman older than 75 with acute or convalescent COVID-19. Sequences were obtained from peripheral blood. The genes are TRBV6-5 and TRBJ1-5, with D tentatively TRBD1 (6 bases). The CDR3 protein is CAVGAEPKQPQHF. In DNA form, the CDR3 reads TGTGCCGTGGGGGCAGAGCCCAAGCAGCCCCAGCATTTT.